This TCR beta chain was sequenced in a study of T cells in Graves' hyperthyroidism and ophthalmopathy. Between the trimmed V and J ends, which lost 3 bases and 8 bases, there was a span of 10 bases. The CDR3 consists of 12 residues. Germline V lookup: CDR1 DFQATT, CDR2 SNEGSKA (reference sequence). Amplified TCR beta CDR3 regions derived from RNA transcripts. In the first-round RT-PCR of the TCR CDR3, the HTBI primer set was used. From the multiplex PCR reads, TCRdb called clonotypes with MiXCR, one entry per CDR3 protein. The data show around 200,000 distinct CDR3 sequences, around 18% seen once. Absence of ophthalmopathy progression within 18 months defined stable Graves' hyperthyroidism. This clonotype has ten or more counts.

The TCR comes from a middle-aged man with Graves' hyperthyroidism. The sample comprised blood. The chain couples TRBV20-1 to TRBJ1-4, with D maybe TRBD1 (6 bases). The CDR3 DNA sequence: TGCAGTGCTAGGGGACATGCCGAAAAACTGTTTTTT. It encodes CSARGHAEKLFF.